These 8 T cell receptor beta chains were all obtained from the same sample, sequenced in a study of CXCR3-negative and CXCR3-positive naive CD8 T cells. UMI-labeled TRB cDNA libraries were prepared by 5' RACE. No DNA is given; TCRdb re-called the 5' RACE reads and lists each CDR3 protein once. Its table lists 150,000 or so distinct CDR3 sequences. Sequenced: naive CXCR3- CD8+ T cells from blood. The subset: CD45RO-CCR7+CD27+CD95- naive CD8+ T cells lacking CXCR3 (TNR3-). The receptors come from a human donor in good health. Some clones in this sample may be carry-over from other donors' samples.

The CDR3 sequence: CASSLASGGAYNEQFF. The chain combines TRBV5-1 with TRBJ2-1; the D gene TCRdb calls, TRBD2, cannot be checked with no DNA. The V gene's germline CDR1 is SGHRS and CDR2 YFSETQ. This CDR3 spans 16 amino acids.

The CDR3 here is CASSLGLFYEQYF. The rearrangement links TRBV5-4 to TRBJ2-7. Germline V gene lookup returns CDR1 SGHNT and CDR2 YYREEE (reference sequence). The CDR3 runs 13 residues.

The genes are TRBV12-3 or TRBV12-4 and TRBJ1-4; TCRdb designates TRBD1, a call that cannot be tested without DNA. The CDR3 spans 16 residues. The CDR3: CASSPDRGRVNEKLFF.

The chain employs TRBV20-1 and TRBJ2-7; TCRdb names TRBD1, which stays unverified in the absence of DNA. The CDR3 runs to 14 residues. Germline CDR1 reads DFQATT; CDR2 reads SNEGSKA (reference sequence). The CDR3 here is CSARVDRGIYEQYF.

The chain links TRBV7-9 to TRBJ2-2; absent DNA, TCRdb's TRBD1 call cannot be checked. The germline gives CDR1 SEHNR, CDR2 FQNEAQ (reference sequence). CDR3 length: 15 residues. The CDR3 region is CASSHRTHNTGEPFF.

V gene TRBV15 combines with J gene TRBJ1-4. There are 17 residues in the CDR3. CDR1 LNHNV and CDR2 YYDKDF come from the germline V gene (reference sequence). The chain's CDR3 is CATSRAGAGRLNEKLFF.

The rearrangement uses TRBV12-3 or TRBV12-4 and TRBJ2-7. This CDR3 comprises 14 residues. CDR3 protein: CASSRSASSYEQYF.

V is TRBV28 and J is TRBJ2-7; without DNA, the TCRdb call of TRBD2 cannot be checked. The CDR3 spans 15 residues. Germline CDR1 reads MDHEN; CDR2 reads SYDVKM. CDR3 residues: CASRWDSRGSYEQYF.